The 15 T cell receptor beta chains below come from one sample, sequenced in a study of blood T cell repertoires in COVID-19. Generated by immunoSEQ multiplex PCR, the TCRdb table keeps only in-frame clones and is missing some. The sample lists under 200,000 clones, 86% occurring once. The sequencing sample was made of peripheral blood. All receptors derive from a man between 70 and 80 years old with acute or convalescent COVID-19.

The chain combines TRBV7-2 with TRBJ2-3; TRBD2 matches at 9 bases. CDR3 length: 15 amino acids. CDR1 is SGHTA, CDR2 FQGNSA, per germline. The V gene end was trimmed by 1 base and the J gene end by 5 bases; junction bases not matched to a gene: 4. CDR3 sequence (DNA): TGTGCCAGCAGCTTAGGGACTAGCGTAGGAGATACGCAGTATTTT. Its translation is CASSLGTSVGDTQYF.

V is TRBV15 and J is TRBJ2-5, with 11 bases fitting TRBD2. V shed 6 bases, J shed 5 bases, and the junction held 8 bases outside the gene matches. The CDR3 is 15 amino acids. From germline, CDR1 is LNHNV and CDR2 YYDKDF (reference sequence). CDR3 sequence: CATSLGLAEAETQYF. The DNA for the CDR3 is TGTGCCACCAGTCTGGGACTAGCGGAGGCGGAGACCCAGTACTTC.

The rearrangement uses TRBV7-3 and TRBJ1-6, with D uncertain. V lost 5 bases to trimming and J lost 14 bases, with 16 bases between them. The CDR3 consists of 13 residues. CDR1 and CDR2 from the germline V gene are SGHTA and FQGTGA. CDR3 protein: CASSPTGNSALHF. The CDR3 bases are TGTGCCAGCAGCCCTACGGGGAATTCGGCCCTCCACTTT.

The CDR3 DNA reads TGTGCCAGCAGCCCGTCCGAAGCGGCCTACGAGCAGTACTTC. Protein product: CASSPSEAAYEQYF. The genes are TRBV6-1 and TRBJ2-7, with a weak D call TRBD2 (5 bases). The CDR3 extends over 14 amino acids. From germline, CDR1 is MNHNS and CDR2 SASEGT. With 6 bases removed from V and 2 bases from J, the gap between germline ends came to 14 bases.

The rearrangement uses TRBV9 and TRBJ2-7, with D hard to call. CDR1 SGDLS and CDR2 YYNGEE come from the germline V gene. V lost 2 bases to trimming and J lost 3 bases, with 9 bases between them. The CDR3 is made up of 13 amino acids. The CDR3 sequence: CASSVSPLYEQYF. The CDR3 region has the DNA TGTGCCAGCAGCGTTTCGCCACTCTACGAGCAGTACTTC.

This clone turned up a few times. This chain joins TRBV11-2 and TRBJ2-7, with D maybe TRBD1 (7 bases). V was shortened by 2 bases and J by 2 bases, with 13 bases between the two germline ends. The length of the CDR3 is 15 residues. CDR1 is SGHAT, CDR2 FQNNGV, per germline. DNA for the CDR3: TGTGCCAGCAGCTTATATGGAGGGGGCGCCTACGAGCAGTACTTC. Protein sequence: CASSLYGGGAYEQYF.

The V and J genes are TRBV7-3 and TRBJ1-1, with D uncertain. The CDR3 sequence is 14 residues long. V gave up 6 bases and J gave up 0 bases, with 11 bases separating them. Germline values: CDR1 SGHTA, CDR2 FQGTGA. The CDR3: CASRKSLLNTEAFF. The CDR3 DNA follows: TGTGCCAGCAGGAAGAGCCTCTTGAACACTGAAGCTTTCTTT.

This sequence joins TRBV18 and TRBJ2-1; 14 bases are shared with TRBD2. The CDR3 is 18 residues long. Unmatched junction bases numbered 11, after V lost 5 bases and J lost 5 bases. Germline V gene sequence: CDR1 KGHSH, CDR2 LQKENI. CDR3 loop: CASSVGGTSGSINNEQFF. CDR3 in DNA: TGTGCCAGCTCAGTTGGAGGGACTAGCGGGAGTATCAACAATGAGCAGTTCTTC.

This sequence joins TRBV18 and TRBJ1-5; no clear D. This CDR3 spans 16 amino acids. Trimming removed 2 bases from V and 3 bases from J, with 14 bases in between. Germline V CDR1 and CDR2: KGHSH, LQKENI. The CDR3 reads CASSPGVREPNQPQHF. CDR3 DNA: TGTGCCAGCTCACCAGGGGTGCGGGAGCCCAATCAGCCCCAGCATTTT.

V gene TRBV4-1 combines with J gene TRBJ2-5, with a weak D call TRBD2 (5 bases). Germline V gene lookup returns CDR1 MGHRA and CDR2 YSYEKL. V was pared by 0 bases and J by 3 bases, with 11 bases between. This CDR3 contains 15 residues. CDR3 loop: CASSQEEEVEETQYF. The DNA of the CDR3 is TGCGCCAGCAGCCAAGAGGAGGAGGTCGAAGAGACCCAGTACTTC.

The V gene is TRBV7-2, the J gene TRBJ2-7, with D possibly TRBD1 on 6 matching bases. The germline gives CDR1 SGHTA, CDR2 FQGNSA. Trimming removed 4 bases from V and 2 bases from J, with 12 bases in between. CDR3 length equals 14 residues. The CDR3 sequence: CASSSRDKTYEQYF. In DNA form, the CDR3 reads TGTGCCAGCAGCTCCCGGGACAAAACCTACGAGCAGTACTTC.

The J gene is TRBJ2-1, the V gene TRBV10-3; 7 positions agree with TRBD1. Germline V lookup: CDR1 ENHRY, CDR2 SYGVKD. J lost 9 bases, V lost 4 bases, and 12 bases had no gene match. CDR3 length equals 15 residues. CDR3 in DNA: TGTGCCATCAGTGCATACCTACAGACAGGGACTGAGCAGTTCTTC. This translates into CAISAYLQTGTEQFF.

The CDR3 sequence is CASRILRQVEAFF. CDR3 sequence (DNA): TGTGCCAGCAGGATCCTCAGACAAGTTGAAGCTTTCTTT. The chain links TRBV2 to TRBJ1-1; D gene ambiguous. This CDR3 has 13 residues. CDR1 is SNHLY, CDR2 FYNNEI, per germline. The V gene lost 6 bases and the J gene lost 7 bases, with 15 bases spanning the gap.

The chain uses TRBV5-1 and TRBJ2-1; TRBD2 matches 11 bases. The V and J ends lost 4 bases and 1 base, in that order; junction bases with no gene match: 4. The CDR3 consists of 16 residues. Germline V gene sequence: CDR1 SGHRS, CDR2 YFSETQ. The CDR3 spells CASSPGTSGSYNEQFF. In nucleotides, the CDR3 is TGCGCCAGCAGCCCCGGGACTAGCGGTTCCTACAATGAGCAGTTCTTC.

This clone was seen a single time. V usage is TRBV7-3 and J usage is TRBJ2-5, with TRBD1 matching 9 bases. Trimming at V came to 4 bases and at J to 3 bases, leaving 0 bases not matched to a gene. CDR1 and CDR2 (germline): SGHTA, FQGTGA. The CDR3 runs to 13 residues. The CDR3 nucleotides read TGTGCCAGCAGCTGGGACAGGGAAGAGACCCAGTACTTC. This codes for CASSWDREETQYF.